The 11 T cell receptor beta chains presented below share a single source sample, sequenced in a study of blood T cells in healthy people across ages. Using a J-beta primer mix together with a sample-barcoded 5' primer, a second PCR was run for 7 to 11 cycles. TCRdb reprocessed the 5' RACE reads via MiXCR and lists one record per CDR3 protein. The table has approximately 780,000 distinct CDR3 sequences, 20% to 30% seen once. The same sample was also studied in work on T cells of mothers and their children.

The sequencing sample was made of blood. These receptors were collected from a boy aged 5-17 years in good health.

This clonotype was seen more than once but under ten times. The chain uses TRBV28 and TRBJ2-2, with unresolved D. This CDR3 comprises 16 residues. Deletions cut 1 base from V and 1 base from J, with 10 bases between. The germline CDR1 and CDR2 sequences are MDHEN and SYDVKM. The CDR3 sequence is CASSLFNSQNTGELFF. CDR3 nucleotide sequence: TGTGCCAGCAGTTTATTTAACAGCCAGAACACCGGGGAGCTGTTTTTT.

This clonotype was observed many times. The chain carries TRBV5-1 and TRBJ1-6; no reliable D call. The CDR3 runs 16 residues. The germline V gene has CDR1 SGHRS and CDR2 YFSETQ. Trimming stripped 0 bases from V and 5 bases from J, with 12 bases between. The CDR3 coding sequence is TGCGCCAGCAGCTTGGCAGGACCCGAAAATAATTCACCCCTCCACTTT. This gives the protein CASSLAGPENNSPLHF.

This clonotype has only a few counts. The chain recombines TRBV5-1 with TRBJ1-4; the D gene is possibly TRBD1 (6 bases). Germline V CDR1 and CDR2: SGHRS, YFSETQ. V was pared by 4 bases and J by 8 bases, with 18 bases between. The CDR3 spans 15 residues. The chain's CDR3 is CASSTSGVREEKLFF. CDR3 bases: TGCGCCAGCAGCACCTCAGGGGTTAGAGAAGAAAAACTGTTTTTT.

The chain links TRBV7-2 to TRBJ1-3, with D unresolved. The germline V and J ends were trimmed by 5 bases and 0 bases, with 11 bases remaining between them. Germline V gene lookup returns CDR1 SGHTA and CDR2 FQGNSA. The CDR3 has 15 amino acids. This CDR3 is CASSRGFGSGNTIYF. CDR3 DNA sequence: TGTGCCAGCAGCCGGGGTTTCGGCTCTGGAAACACCATATATTTT.

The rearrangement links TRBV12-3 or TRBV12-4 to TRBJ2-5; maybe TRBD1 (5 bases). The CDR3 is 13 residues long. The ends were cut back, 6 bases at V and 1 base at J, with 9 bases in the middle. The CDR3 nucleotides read TGTGCCAGCAGACCTACAGGCCAAGAGACCCAGTACTTC. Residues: CASRPTGQETQYF.

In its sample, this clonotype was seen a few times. CDR3 region: CSARSREGTHQFF. CDR3 bases: TGCAGTGCTAGATCCCGGGAGGGGACTCACCAGTTCTTC. V and J are TRBV20-1 and TRBJ2-1; TRBD2 agrees at 8 bases. V was pared by 2 bases and J by 13 bases, with 10 bases of the junction left unmatched. The germline V gene has CDR1 DFQATT and CDR2 SNEGSKA (reference sequence). CDR3 size: 13 residues.

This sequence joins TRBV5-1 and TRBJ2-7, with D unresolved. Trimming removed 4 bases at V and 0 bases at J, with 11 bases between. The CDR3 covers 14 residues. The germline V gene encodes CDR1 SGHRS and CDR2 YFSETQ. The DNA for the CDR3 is TGCGCCAGCAGCCCAATAAGCGTCTCCTACGAGCAGTACTTC. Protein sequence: CASSPISVSYEQYF.

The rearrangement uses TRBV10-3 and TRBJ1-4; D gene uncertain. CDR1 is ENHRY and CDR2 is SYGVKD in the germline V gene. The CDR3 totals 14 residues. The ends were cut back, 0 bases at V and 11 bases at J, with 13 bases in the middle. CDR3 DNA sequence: TGTGCCATCAGTGAGTCCGGGGAATTGGGGAAACTGTTTTTT. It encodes CAISESGELGKLFF.

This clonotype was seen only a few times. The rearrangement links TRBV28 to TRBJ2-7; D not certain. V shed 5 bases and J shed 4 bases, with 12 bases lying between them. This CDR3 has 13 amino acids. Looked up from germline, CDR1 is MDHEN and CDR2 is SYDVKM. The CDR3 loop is CASSPPTGYEQYF. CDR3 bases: TGTGCCAGCAGTCCCCCAACGGGTTACGAGCAGTACTTC.

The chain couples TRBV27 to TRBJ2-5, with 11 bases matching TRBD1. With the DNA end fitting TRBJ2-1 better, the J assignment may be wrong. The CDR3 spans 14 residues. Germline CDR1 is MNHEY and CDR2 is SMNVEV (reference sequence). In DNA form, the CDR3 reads TGTGCCAGCAGGGGGACAGGGGGTGGGAATGAGCAGTTCTTC. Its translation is CASRGTGGGNEQFF.

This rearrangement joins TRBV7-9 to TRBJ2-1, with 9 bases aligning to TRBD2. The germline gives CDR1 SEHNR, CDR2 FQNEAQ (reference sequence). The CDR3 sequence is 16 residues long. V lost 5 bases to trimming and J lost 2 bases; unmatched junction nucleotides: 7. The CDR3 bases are TGTGCCAGCAGCCCGTATAGCGGGGGCCCCTACAATGAGCAGTTCTTC. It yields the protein CASSPYSGGPYNEQFF. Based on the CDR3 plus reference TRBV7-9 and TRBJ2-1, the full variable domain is DTGVSQNPRHKITKRGQNVTFRCDPISEHNRLYWYRQTLGQGPEFLTYFQNEAQLEKSRLLSDRFSAERPKGSFSTLEIQRTEQGDSAMYLCASSPYSGGPYNEQFFGPGTRLTVL.